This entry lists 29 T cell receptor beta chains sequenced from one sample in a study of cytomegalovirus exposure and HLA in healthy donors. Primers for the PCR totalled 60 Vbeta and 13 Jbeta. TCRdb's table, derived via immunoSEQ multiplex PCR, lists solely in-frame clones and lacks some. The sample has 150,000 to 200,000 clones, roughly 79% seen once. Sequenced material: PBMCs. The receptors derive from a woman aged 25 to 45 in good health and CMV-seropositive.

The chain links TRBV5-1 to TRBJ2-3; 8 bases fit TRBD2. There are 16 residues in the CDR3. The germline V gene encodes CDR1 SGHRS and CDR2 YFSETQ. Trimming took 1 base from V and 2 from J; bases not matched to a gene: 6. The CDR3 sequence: CASSLSLAASTDTQYF. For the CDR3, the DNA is TGCGCCAGCAGCTTGTCACTAGCGGCTTCCACAGATACGCAGTATTTT.

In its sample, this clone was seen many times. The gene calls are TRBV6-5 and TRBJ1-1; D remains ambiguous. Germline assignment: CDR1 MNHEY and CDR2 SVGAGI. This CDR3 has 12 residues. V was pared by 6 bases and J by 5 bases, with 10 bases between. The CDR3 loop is CASSPTQTEAFF. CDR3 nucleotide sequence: TGTGCCAGCAGCCCGACTCAGACTGAAGCTTTCTTT.

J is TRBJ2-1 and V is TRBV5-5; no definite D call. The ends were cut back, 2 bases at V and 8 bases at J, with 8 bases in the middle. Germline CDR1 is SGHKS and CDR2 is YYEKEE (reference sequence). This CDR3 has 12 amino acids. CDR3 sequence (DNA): TGTGCCAGCAGCTTATTTTTCGATGAGCAGTTCTTC. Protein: CASSLFFDEQFF.

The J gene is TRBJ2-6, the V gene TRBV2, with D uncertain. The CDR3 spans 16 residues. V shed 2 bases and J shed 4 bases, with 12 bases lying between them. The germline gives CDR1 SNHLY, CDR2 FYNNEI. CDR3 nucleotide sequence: TGTGCCAGCAGTGAAAGCCAGGTACCAGGGGCCAACGTCCTGACTTTC. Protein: CASSESQVPGANVLTF.

The CDR3 sequence: CASSFQGGERTFF. CDR3 coding DNA: TGTGCCAGCAGCTTTCAAGGGGGCGAAAGGACTTTCTTT. The V call is TRBV7-9, the J call TRBJ1-1; 7 bases fit TRBD1. This CDR3 has 13 amino acids. CDR1 is SEHNR, CDR2 FQNEAQ, per germline (reference sequence). Trimming at V came to 3 bases and at J to 12 bases, leaving 10 bases not matched to a gene. Full variable domain (remainder filled in from reference TRBV7-9 and TRBJ1-1): DTGVSQNPRHKITKRGQNVTFRCDPISEHNRLYWYRQTLGQGPEFLTYFQNEAQLEKSRLLSDRFSAERPKGSFSTLEIQRTEQGDSAMYLCASSFQGGERTFFGQGTRLTVV.

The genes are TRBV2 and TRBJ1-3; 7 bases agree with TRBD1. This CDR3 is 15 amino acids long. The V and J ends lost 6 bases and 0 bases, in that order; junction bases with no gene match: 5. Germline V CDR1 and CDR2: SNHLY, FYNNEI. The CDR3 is CASRYRDSSGNTIYF. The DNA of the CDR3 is TGTGCCAGCAGGTACCGGGACAGCTCTGGAAACACCATATATTTT.

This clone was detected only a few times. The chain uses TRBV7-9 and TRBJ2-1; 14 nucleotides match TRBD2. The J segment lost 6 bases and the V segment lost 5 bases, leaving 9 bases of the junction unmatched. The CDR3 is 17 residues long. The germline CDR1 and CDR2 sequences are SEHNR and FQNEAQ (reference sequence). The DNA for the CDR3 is TGTGCCAGCAGCCCCTCGACTAGCGGGGGGGCCGCCAATGAGCAGTTCTTC. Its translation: CASSPSTSGGAANEQFF.

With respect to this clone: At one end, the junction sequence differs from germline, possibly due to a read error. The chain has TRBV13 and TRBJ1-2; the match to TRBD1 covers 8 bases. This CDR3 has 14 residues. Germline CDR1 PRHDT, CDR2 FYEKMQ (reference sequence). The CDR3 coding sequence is TGTGCCAGCAGCCTAGGACAGGGATCCTATGGCTACACCTTC. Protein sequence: CASSLGQGSYGYTF.

The CDR3 reads CASTRQQGAHTGELFF. The CDR3 DNA reads TGTGCCAGCACCCGCCAACAGGGGGCGCACACCGGGGAGCTGTTTTTT. The rearrangement joins TRBV7-2 to TRBJ2-2, with 9 positions matching TRBD1. The CDR3 has 16 residues. CDR1 is SGHTA, CDR2 FQGNSA, per germline. Unmatched junction bases numbered 9, after V lost 7 bases and J lost 3 bases.

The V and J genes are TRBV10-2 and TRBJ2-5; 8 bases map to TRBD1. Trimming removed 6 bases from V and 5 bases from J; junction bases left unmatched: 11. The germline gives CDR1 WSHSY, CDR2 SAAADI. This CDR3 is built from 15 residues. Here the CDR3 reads CASRDGQGGWETQYF. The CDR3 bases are TGCGCCAGCAGGGACGGACAGGGAGGCTGGGAGACCCAGTACTTC.

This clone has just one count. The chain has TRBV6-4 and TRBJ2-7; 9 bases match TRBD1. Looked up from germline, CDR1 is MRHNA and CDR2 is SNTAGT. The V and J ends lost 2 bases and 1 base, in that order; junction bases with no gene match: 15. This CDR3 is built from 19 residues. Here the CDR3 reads CASSDPSPTGTGISYEQYF. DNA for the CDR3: TGTGCCAGCAGTGACCCGTCTCCGACTGGGACAGGGATTTCCTACGAGCAGTACTTC.

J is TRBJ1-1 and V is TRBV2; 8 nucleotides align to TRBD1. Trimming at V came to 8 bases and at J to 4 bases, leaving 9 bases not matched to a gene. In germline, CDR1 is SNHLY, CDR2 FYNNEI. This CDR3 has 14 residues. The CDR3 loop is CASVPGQVITEAFF. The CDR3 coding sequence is TGTGCCAGCGTTCCGGGACAGGTCATCACTGAAGCTTTCTTT.

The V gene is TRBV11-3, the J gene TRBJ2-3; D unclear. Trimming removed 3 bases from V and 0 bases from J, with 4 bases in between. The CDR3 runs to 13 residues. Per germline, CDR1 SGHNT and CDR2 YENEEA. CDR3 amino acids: CASSFMSTDTQYF. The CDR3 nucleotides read TGTGCCAGCAGCTTTATGAGCACAGATACGCAGTATTTT. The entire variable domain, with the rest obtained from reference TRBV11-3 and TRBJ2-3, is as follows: EAGVVQSPRYKIIEKKQPVAFWCNPISGHNTLYWYLQNLGQGPELLIRYENEEAVDDSQLPKDRFSAERLKGVDSTLKIQPAELGDSAVYLCASSFMSTDTQYFGPGTRLTVL.

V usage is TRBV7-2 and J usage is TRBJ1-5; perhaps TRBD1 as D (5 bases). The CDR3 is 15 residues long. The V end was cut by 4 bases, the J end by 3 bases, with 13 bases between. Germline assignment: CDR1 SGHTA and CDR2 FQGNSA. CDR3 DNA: TGTGCCAGCAGCTCGACTGCAGGGTCCAATCAGCCCCAGCATTTT. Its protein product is CASSSTAGSNQPQHF.

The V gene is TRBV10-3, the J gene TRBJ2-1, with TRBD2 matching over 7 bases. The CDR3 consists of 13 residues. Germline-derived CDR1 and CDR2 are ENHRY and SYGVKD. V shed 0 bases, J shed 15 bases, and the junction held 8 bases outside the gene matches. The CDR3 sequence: CAISESVSWGGFF. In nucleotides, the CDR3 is TGTGCCATCAGTGAGTCGGTCTCCTGGGGGGGGTTCTTC.

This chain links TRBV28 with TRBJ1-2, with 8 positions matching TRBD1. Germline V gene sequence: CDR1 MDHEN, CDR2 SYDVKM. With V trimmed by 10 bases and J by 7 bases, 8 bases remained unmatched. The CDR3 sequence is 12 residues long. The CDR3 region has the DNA TGTGCCACTAAACAGGGGGGCGGTGGCTACACCTTC. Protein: CATKQGGGGYTF.

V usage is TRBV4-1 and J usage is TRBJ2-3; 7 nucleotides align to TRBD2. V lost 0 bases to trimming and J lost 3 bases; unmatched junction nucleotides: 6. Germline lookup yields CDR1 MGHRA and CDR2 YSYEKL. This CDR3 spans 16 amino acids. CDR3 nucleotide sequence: TGCGCCAGCAGCCAAGATTTCGGGACTATGACAGATACGCAGTATTTT. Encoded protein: CASSQDFGTMTDTQYF.

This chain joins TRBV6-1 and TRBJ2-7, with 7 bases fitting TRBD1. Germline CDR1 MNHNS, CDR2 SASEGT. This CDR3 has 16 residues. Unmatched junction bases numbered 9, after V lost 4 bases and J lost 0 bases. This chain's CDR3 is CASSVLVGDSSYEQYF. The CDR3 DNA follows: TGTGCCAGCAGTGTGTTGGTTGGGGACAGCTCCTACGAGCAGTACTTC.

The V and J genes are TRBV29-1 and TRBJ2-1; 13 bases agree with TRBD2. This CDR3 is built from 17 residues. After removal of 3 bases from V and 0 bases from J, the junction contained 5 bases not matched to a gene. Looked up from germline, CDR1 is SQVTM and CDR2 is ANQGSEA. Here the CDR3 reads CSVEGLAGRSSYNEQFF. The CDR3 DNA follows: TGCAGCGTTGAGGGACTAGCGGGACGATCCTCCTACAATGAGCAGTTCTTC.

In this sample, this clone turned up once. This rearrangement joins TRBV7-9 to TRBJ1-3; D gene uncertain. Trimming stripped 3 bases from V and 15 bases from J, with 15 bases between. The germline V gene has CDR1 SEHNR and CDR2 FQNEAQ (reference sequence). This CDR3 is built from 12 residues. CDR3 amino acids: CASSFPIPAAYF. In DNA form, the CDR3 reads TGTGCCAGCAGCTTCCCGATACCTGCGGCATATTTT.

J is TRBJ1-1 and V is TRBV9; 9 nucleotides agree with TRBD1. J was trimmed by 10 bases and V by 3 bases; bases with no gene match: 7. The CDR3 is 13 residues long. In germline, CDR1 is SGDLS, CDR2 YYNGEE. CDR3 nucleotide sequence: TGTGCCAGCAGCGGGGGACAGGGAGGGAGAGCTTTCTTT. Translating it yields CASSGGQGGRAFF. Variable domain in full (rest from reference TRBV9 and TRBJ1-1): DSGVTQTPKHLITATGQRVTLRCSPRSGDLSVYWYQQSLDQGLQFLIQYYNGEERAKGNILERFSAQQFPDLHSELNLSSLELGDSALYFCASSGGQGGRAFFGQGTRLTVV.

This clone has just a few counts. The CDR3 here is CASSQEPGTAYGYTF. The CDR3 nucleotides read TGCGCCAGCAGCCAAGAGCCCGGGACAGCCTATGGCTACACCTTC. The V call is TRBV4-1, the J call TRBJ1-2; 7 nucleotides line up with TRBD1. Germline CDR1 reads MGHRA; CDR2 reads YSYEKL. V lost 0 bases, J lost 4 bases, and 5 bases stayed unmatched. There are 15 residues in the CDR3.

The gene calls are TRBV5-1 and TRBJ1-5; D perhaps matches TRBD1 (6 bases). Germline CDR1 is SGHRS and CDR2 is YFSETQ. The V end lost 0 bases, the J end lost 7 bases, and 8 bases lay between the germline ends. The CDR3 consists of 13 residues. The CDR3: CASSLEGVQPQHF. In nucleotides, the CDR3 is TGCGCCAGCAGCTTGGAGGGGGTACAGCCCCAGCATTTT. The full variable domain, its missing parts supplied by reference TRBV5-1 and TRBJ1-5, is KAGVTQTPRYLIKTRGQQVTLSCSPISGHRSVSWYQQTPGQGLQFLFEYFSETQRNKGNFPGRFSGRQFSNSRSEMNVSTLELGDSALYLCASSLEGVQPQHFGDGTRLSIL.

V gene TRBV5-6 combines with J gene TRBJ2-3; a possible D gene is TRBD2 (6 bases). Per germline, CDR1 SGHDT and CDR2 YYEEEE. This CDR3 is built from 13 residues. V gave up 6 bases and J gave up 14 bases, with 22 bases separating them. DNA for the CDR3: TGTGCCAGCAATGAGGGTAGCGGTGCCCATCGGTATTTT. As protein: CASNEGSGAHRYF.

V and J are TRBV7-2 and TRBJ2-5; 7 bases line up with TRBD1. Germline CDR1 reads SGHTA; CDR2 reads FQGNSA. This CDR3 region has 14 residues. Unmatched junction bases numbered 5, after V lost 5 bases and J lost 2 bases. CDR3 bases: TGTGCCAGCAGCCAAAGACAGGGACAAGAGACCCAGTACTTC. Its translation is CASSQRQGQETQYF.

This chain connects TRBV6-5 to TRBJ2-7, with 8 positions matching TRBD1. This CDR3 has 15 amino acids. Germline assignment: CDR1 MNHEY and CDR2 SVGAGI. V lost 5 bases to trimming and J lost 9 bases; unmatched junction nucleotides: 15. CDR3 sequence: CASSPLGTGTKVQYF. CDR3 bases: TGTGCCAGCAGTCCCCTAGGGACAGGCACTAAGGTGCAGTACTTC.

This CDR3 is CASSPGTSGSRTYEQYF. In DNA, the CDR3 is TGCGCCAGCAGCCCTGGGACTAGCGGGAGTAGGACCTACGAGCAGTACTTC. The chain couples TRBV5-1 to TRBJ2-7; 14 positions agree with TRBD2. The ends lost 4 bases at V and 2 bases at J; junction bases unmatched: 8. The length of the CDR3 is 17 residues. Per the germline V gene, CDR1 is SGHRS and CDR2 is YFSETQ.

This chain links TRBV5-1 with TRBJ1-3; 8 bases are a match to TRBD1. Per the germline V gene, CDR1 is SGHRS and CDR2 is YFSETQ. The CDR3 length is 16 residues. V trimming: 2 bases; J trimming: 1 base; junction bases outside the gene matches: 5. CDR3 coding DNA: TGCGCCAGCAGCTTTACAGGGGGTACATCTGGAAACACCATATATTTT. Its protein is CASSFTGGTSGNTIYF.

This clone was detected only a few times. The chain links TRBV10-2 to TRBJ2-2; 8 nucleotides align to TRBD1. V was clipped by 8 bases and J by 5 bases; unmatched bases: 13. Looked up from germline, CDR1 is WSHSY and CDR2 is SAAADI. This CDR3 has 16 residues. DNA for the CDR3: TGCGCCAGCCTCAAAGGGGCAGGGGGCTCTACCGGGGAGCTGTTTTTT. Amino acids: CASLKGAGGSTGELFF.